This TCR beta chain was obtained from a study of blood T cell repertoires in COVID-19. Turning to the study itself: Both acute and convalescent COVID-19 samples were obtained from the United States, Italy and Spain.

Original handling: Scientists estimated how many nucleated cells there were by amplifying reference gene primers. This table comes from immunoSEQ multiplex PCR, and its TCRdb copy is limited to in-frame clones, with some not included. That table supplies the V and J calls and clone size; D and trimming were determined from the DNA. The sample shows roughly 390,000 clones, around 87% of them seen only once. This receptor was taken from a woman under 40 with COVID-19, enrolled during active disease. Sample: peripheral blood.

This CDR3 is CASSQASARSYEQYF. The CDR3 nucleotides read TGTGCCAGCAGCCAAGCCAGCGCACGCTCCTACGAGCAGTACTTC. This chain joins TRBV4-2 and TRBJ2-7; D not certain. The CDR3 length is 15 residues. CDR1 and CDR2 (germline): LGHNA, YNFKEQ. V dropped 1 base and J dropped 0 bases, with 10 bases sitting between them.